These T cell receptor beta chains were read from a single sample in a study of OX40 agonist ivuxolimab in advanced cancers. Data came from immunoSEQ multiplex PCR; TCRdb stores just in-frame clones and leaves some out. Among about 99,000 clones, roughly 95% were seen once, and the ten largest hold about 2.1%. Sequenced material: CD4+ or CD8+ T cells sorted from blood, taken in a trial of the OX40 agonist ivuxolimab. The receptors come from an adult with an advanced solid tumor such as melanoma, head and neck, liver or kidney cancer. Each CDR3 is given with its conserved first and last residue. Fields, in order: V gene, J gene, clone size, D gene, CDR3 DNA, CDR3 protein. The D gene is left open where the match is weak. Some rows have no size entry. The others give once, few or many, or a class for an expanded clone.

TRBV5-4	TRBJ2-1	NA	NA	TGTGCCAGCAGCTCCCCTCTCGATTGGGGGAGTTTGGCCCACAATGAGCAGTTCTTC	CASSSPLDWGSLAHNEQFF
TRBV14	TRBJ2-5	NA	NA	TGTGCCAGCAGCCAAGAGAACATTGGAGAGACCCAGTACTTC	CASSQENIGETQYF
TRBV5-6	TRBJ2-7	few	NA	TGTGCCAGCAGCTTTGGTTACGAGCAGTACTTC	CASSFGYEQYF
TRBV6-1	TRBJ1-1	once	NA	TGTGCCAGCAGTGAATCCCAGACTGAAGCTTTCTTT	CASSESQTEAFF
TRBV6-5	TRBJ2-7	NA	NA	TGTGCCAGCAGTTATTTCTCCTACGAGCAGTACTTC	CASSYFSYEQYF
TRBV4-1	TRBJ2-6	NA	NA	TGCGCCAGCAGCCAAGTGGACTCTGGGGCCAACGTCCTGACTTTC	CASSQVDSGANVLTF
TRBV28	TRBJ2-1	once	NA	TGTGCCAGCAGTAGTAGCGGAAGCTCCTACAATGAGCAGTTCTTC	CASSSSGSSYNEQFF
TRBV14	TRBJ2-7	once	NA	TGTGCCAGCAGCCAAGATAAGGAAGCGGGTAACGAGCAGTACTTC	CASSQDKEAGNEQYF
TRBV5-4	TRBJ1-6	NA	TRBD1	TGTGCCAGCAGCTCCGGGACAGGACTTTCACCCCTCCACTTT	CASSSGTGLSPLHF
TRBV4-3	TRBJ2-7	NA	TRBD2	TGCGCCAGCAGCCATGGGACTAGCGGTGAGCAGTACTTC	CASSHGTSGEQYF
TRBV4-3	TRBJ2-2	NA	NA	TGCGCCAGCAGCCGTGACTGGAAATTGAACACCGGGGAGCTGTTTTTT	CASSRDWKLNTGELFF
TRBV7-9	TRBJ2-7	NA	NA	TGTGCCAGCAGCTTAGGGAGCGGCGAGCAGTACTTC	CASSLGSGEQYF
TRBV28	TRBJ2-2	NA	NA	TGTGCCAGCAGTTTGCAGGAGGGGGTTCGAACCGGGGAGCTGTTTTTT	CASSLQEGVRTGELFF
TRBV6-5	TRBJ2-7	NA	TRBD1	TGTGCCAGCAGTTACGGACAGGGGCATCCGAACGAGCAGTACTTC	CASSYGQGHPNEQYF
TRBV7-3	TRBJ2-3	NA	TRBD2	TGTGCCAGCAGCTTCGGCGCGGGAGGTAGCACAGATACGCAGTATTTT	CASSFGAGGSTDTQYF
TRBV6-5	TRBJ2-1	NA	NA	TGTGCCAGCAGTCCTGACACTACCGGCTACAATGAGCAGTTCTTC	CASSPDTTGYNEQFF
TRBV11-2	TRBJ2-7	NA	NA	TGTGCCAGCAGCTTGTTCCCCTCTTTCAGGGGATCCTACGAGCAGTACTTC	CASSLFPSFRGSYEQYF
TRBV28	TRBJ1-5	NA	NA	TGTGCAACCAGGGGATCGGATAGCAATCAGCCCCAGCATTTT	CATRGSDSNQPQHF
TRBV27	TRBJ2-7	NA	NA	TGTGCCAGCAGCTATCGGGACGCCACCTACGAGCAGTACTTC	CASSYRDATYEQYF
TRBV2	TRBJ2-7	NA	NA	TGTGCCAGCAGTGTTGTATCAGGCGAGCAGTACTTC	CASSVVSGEQYF
TRBV15	TRBJ2-3	NA	NA	TGTGCCACCAGCAACTCTCCGATCGATACGCAGTATTTT	CATSNSPIDTQYF
TRBV5-1	TRBJ2-2	once	TRBD2	TGCGCCAGCAGCCCCGAGGGCCTAGCGGGGATCGGGGAGCTGTTTTTT	CASSPEGLAGIGELFF
TRBV7-7	TRBJ1-4	NA	TRBD1	TGTGCCAGCAGCTTAAGGACAGGGCCTAATGAAAAACTGTTTTTT	CASSLRTGPNEKLFF
TRBV5-6	TRBJ1-2	NA	NA	TGTGCCAGCAGGTGGTCGGGCAGCTATGGCTACACCTTC	CASRWSGSYGYTF
TRBV27	TRBJ2-7	NA	TRBD2	TGTGCCAGCAGCGCCGGGACTAGCGGAACCTACGAGCAGTACTTC	CASSAGTSGTYEQYF
TRBV5-6	TRBJ2-1	NA	TRBD2	TGTGCCAGCAGCAACGGACTAGCGGGGGCCAATGAGCAGTTCTTC	CASSNGLAGANEQFF
TRBV27	TRBJ2-1	NA	TRBD2	TGTGCCAGCAGTTCCGGGACTAGCCCCAATGAGCAGTTCTTC	CASSSGTSPNEQFF
TRBV6-5	TRBJ2-5	NA	NA	TGTGCCAGCATATCTTCGGGGATGCTGCAAGAGACCCAGTACTTC	CASISSGMLQETQYF
TRBV7-9	TRBJ1-2	once	NA	TGTGCCAGCAGCTGGCAGGGTGACGGCTACACCTTC	CASSWQGDGYTF
TRBV7-3	TRBJ2-3	NA	NA	TGTGCCAGCAGCTCACGGGGGAGTAGCACAGATACGCAGTATTTT	CASSSRGSSTDTQYF
TRBV7-9	TRBJ2-1	NA	NA	TGTGCCAGCAGCGGCAATGAGCAGTTCTTC	CASSGNEQFF
TRBV13	TRBJ2-3	NA	NA	TGTGCCAGCGGTGTGAGCTCAGATACGCAGTATTTT	CASGVSSDTQYF
TRBV9	TRBJ1-5	NA	NA	TGTGCCAGCAGCGTCGGCGATCAGCCCCAGCATTTT	CASSVGDQPQHF
TRBV13	TRBJ2-7	NA	TRBD1	TGTGCCAGCAGATCCGGGACAGGGAGCGAGCAGTACTTC	CASRSGTGSEQYF
TRBV4-1	TRBJ1-6	NA	NA	TGCGCCAGCAGCCAGGAGCCCCAGGTCAGCTCACCCCTCCACTTT	CASSQEPQVSSPLHF
TRBV27	TRBJ2-1	few	TRBD2	TGTGCCAGCAGTAAAGCCAAGCGGGGGTTGGACAATGAGCAGTTCTTC	CASSKAKRGLDNEQFF
TRBV5-8	TRBJ2-1	NA	NA	TGTGCCAGCAGCTTACTTGACAGTTACAATGAGCAGTTCTTC	CASSLLDSYNEQFF
TRBV7-9	TRBJ2-2	NA	NA	TGTGCCAGCTTAGGGAGTAGGACTCGCACCGGGGAGCTGTTTTTT	CASLGSRTRTGELFF
TRBV27	TRBJ2-3	NA	NA	TGTGCCAGCAGTTTCGATCCCTTTGAAAGCGGTGATACGCAGTATTTT	CASSFDPFESGDTQYF
TRBV27	TRBJ2-1	once	NA	TGTGCCAGCAGTTTGATCTATAGCTCCTACAATGAGCAGTTCTTC	CASSLIYSSYNEQFF
TRBV5-5	TRBJ2-3	NA	NA	TGTGCCAGCACCAGACGGGATACGCAGTATTTT	CASTRRDTQYF
TRBV9	TRBJ1-1	NA	NA	TGTGCCAGCAGCGCCGGGGGGAACACTGAAGCTTTCTTT	CASSAGGNTEAFF
TRBV7-6	TRBJ2-3	NA	NA	TGTGCCAGCAGCTTTAACGGCGTAGCAGCAACAGATACGCAGTATTTT	CASSFNGVAATDTQYF
TRBV19	TRBJ1-1	NA	NA	TGTGCCAGTAGTGCCCAGGGTCTGACTGAAGCTTTCTTT	CASSAQGLTEAFF
TRBV4-2	TRBJ2-7	NA	NA	TGTGCCAGCAGCCAGGAGGACAGCTACCCTGACGAGCAGTACTTC	CASSQEDSYPDEQYF
TRBV29-1	TRBJ1-1	NA	TRBD1	TGCAGCGTTCGAACAGGGGAGAGGGACACTGAAGCTTTCTTT	CSVRTGERDTEAFF
TRBV9	TRBJ2-7	NA	NA	TGTGCCAGCAGCGTAGGTCCTGGACAGGGAGGGGAGGAGCAGTACTTC	CASSVGPGQGGEEQYF
TRBV2	TRBJ2-1	NA	TRBD1	TGTGCCAGCAGTCCCGGGACAGGGTTGACCAATGAGCAGTTCTTC	CASSPGTGLTNEQFF
TRBV9	TRBJ2-3	NA	TRBD1	TGTGCCAGCAGCGCACAGGGGGCCGCAGATACGCAGTATTTT	CASSAQGAADTQYF
TRBV19	TRBJ1-2	NA	NA	TGTGCCAGTAGTATCAAGGAGAGCTCTTACTATGGCTACACCTTC	CASSIKESSYYGYTF